The clone carrying this T cell receptor (beta chain) showed up just a few times. What it recognizes is unknown. The germline CDR1 and CDR2 sequences are LNHNV and YYDKDF (reference sequence). The CDR3 totals 15 residues. V was cut by 0 bases and J by 8 bases, with 14 bases left in between. MiXCR, applied by TCRdb to the RT-PCR reads, yields one record per CDR3 protein. Among more than 500,000 distinct CDR3 sequences listed, about 11% were seen once. The data were obtained in a study of response to subunit inactivated influenza vaccine. Findings of the study overall: Only a handful of new T cells, the authors suggested, are recruited with each seasonal influenza vaccination.

This sample also appeared in a second study, on T cells expressing NK-cell markers. That study reports: The cDNA for TCR beta came from 5'RACE template switching with UMIs. In a handful of donors, these clonotypes also led the CD3+CD56-NKG2C+ fraction. The study left the HCMV specificity of expanded NKG2C+ T cell clones unresolved.

The specimen comprised PBMCs from blood, sampled on the day of vaccination. The TCR sequence derives from a man aged 50-60 years who received an inactivated influenza vaccine. This sequence joins TRBV15 and TRBJ2-1; the D call may be TRBD1 or TRBD2 (6 bases each). CDR3 coding DNA: TGTGCCACCAGCAGAGAGGATCGGAGGGGGGATGAGCAGTTCTTC. Its protein is CATSREDRRGDEQFF.